This entry lists 15 T cell receptor beta chains sequenced from one sample in a study of T cell repertoires and HLA-DP antigens. Here immunoSEQ multiplex PCR was the method, and the copy in TCRdb shows in-frame clones only, minus some. This table has over 100,000 clones, almost 95% appearing once. The antigens for these receptors are not known. Sequencing was carried out using CD4+ T cells from PBMCs. Every receptor here comes from a woman aged 18-29 years in good health and CMV-seronegative.

CDR3 in amino acids: CASSTVLASSYNEQFF. The CDR3 region has the DNA TGTGCCAGTAGTACCGTACTAGCGTCGTCCTACAATGAGCAGTTCTTC. The chain combines TRBV19 with TRBJ2-1, with 7 bases matching TRBD2. The CDR3 covers 16 residues. CDR1 LNHDA and CDR2 SQIVND come from the germline V gene (reference sequence). V dropped 4 bases and J dropped 1; count of bases not matched to a gene: 7.

The chain links TRBV10-3 to TRBJ1-4, with D possibly matching TRBD1 (5 bases). Germline-derived CDR1 and CDR2 are ENHRY and SYGVKD. V lost 4 bases to trimming and J lost 7 bases, with 10 bases between them. This CDR3 spans 13 amino acids. The CDR3, as DNA: TGTGCCATCAGTGCATCGGGGACTGAAAAACTGTTTTTT. This codes for CAISASGTEKLFF.

The CDR3 region is CASSRQEGVGDQETQYF. In DNA, the CDR3 is TGTGCCAGCAGCCGCCAGGAAGGGGTTGGGGACCAAGAGACCCAGTACTTC. The rearrangement uses TRBV13 and TRBJ2-5, with D tentatively TRBD1 (5 bases). Trimming removed 5 bases from V and 0 bases from J, with 19 bases in between. The CDR3 is 17 amino acids. Germline loops: CDR1 PRHDT, CDR2 FYEKMQ (reference sequence).

CDR3 protein: CASSPRGGANTGELFF. The CDR3 DNA follows: TGTGCCAGCAGCCCGCGAGGTGGGGCGAACACCGGGGAGCTGTTTTTT. The chain joins TRBV7-3 to TRBJ2-2; D call uncertain. Germline V lookup: CDR1 SGHTA, CDR2 FQGTGA. Deletions cut 5 bases from V and 0 bases from J, with 13 bases between. This CDR3 has 16 amino acids.

The chain has TRBV9 and TRBJ2-5; the D is unclear. Trimming stripped 0 bases from V and 6 bases from J, with 15 bases between. CDR1 is SGDLS, CDR2 YYNGEE, per germline. The CDR3 is made up of 15 amino acids. As DNA, the CDR3 is TGTGCCAGCAGCGTAGATACGGTAGCCCGACAGACCCAGTACTTC. Protein sequence: CASSVDTVARQTQYF.

V usage is TRBV18 and J usage is TRBJ1-3; unclear D gene. CDR1 is KGHSH, CDR2 LQKENI, per germline. Trimming left V 2 bases short and J 2 bases short, with 7 bases between. This CDR3 spans 14 amino acids. The CDR3 nucleotides are TGTGCCAGCTCACCAGTCGGAACTGGAAACACCATATATTTT. Protein sequence: CASSPVGTGNTIYF.

The chain uses TRBV12-5 and TRBJ2-2, with 8 bases aligning to TRBD2. Germline loops: CDR1 LGHNT, CDR2 FRNRAP. With V trimmed by 6 bases and J by 4 bases, 10 bases remained unmatched. CDR3 length: 16 amino acids. The CDR3 coding sequence is TGTGCTAGTGGCCTGTCACGGGGGGGTGTCACCGGGGAGCTGTTTTTT. Translated: CASGLSRGGVTGELFF.

This chain links TRBV7-2 with TRBJ1-2; D possibly corresponds to TRBD1 (6 bases). Germline V gene lookup returns CDR1 SGHTA and CDR2 FQGNSA. The V and J ends lost 2 bases and 8 bases respectively, with 9 bases between them. CDR3 length: 12 residues. CDR3 in DNA: TGTGCCAGCAGCTTATACAGGGAAGGCTACACCTTC. Translating gives CASSLYREGYTF.

The chain recombines TRBV28 with TRBJ2-1, with TRBD1 matching over 7 bases. Germline assignment: CDR1 MDHEN and CDR2 SYDVKM. The trim removed 3 bases at V and 7 bases at J, leaving 3 bases unmatched. This CDR3 is 13 amino acids long. CDR3 region: CASSLGQPNEQFF. In DNA form, the CDR3 reads TGTGCCAGCAGTTTGGGACAGCCTAATGAGCAGTTCTTC.

This sequence joins TRBV7-3 and TRBJ2-1; TRBD1 is a possible D gene (5 bases). Germline assignment: CDR1 SGHTA and CDR2 FQGTGA. The CDR3 is 15 residues long. Trimming shortened V by 5 bases and J by 3 bases, and 14 bases separated the two germline ends. The CDR3 sequence is CASSQGRAVYNEQFF. The CDR3 region has the DNA TGTGCCAGCAGCCAAGGCAGGGCAGTCTACAATGAGCAGTTCTTC.

The CDR3 spells CASSQELVRTEAFF. As DNA, the CDR3 is TGCGCCAGCAGCCAAGAGCTGGTTAGGACTGAAGCTTTCTTT. The chain combines TRBV4-1 with TRBJ1-1; D not resolved. Per the germline V gene, CDR1 is MGHRA and CDR2 is YSYEKL. V gave up 0 bases and J gave up 5 bases, with 10 bases separating them. The length of the CDR3 is 14 residues.

V usage is TRBV5-6 and J usage is TRBJ1-1, with a weak D call TRBD1 (6 bases). The CDR3 loop spans 16 amino acids. Germline V CDR1 and CDR2: SGHDT, YYEEEE. Trimming left V 1 base short and J 0 bases short, with 13 bases between. CDR3 loop: CASSLYRARMNTEAFF. CDR3 in DNA: TGTGCCAGCAGCTTGTACAGGGCCCGCATGAACACTGAAGCTTTCTTT.

This clone was seen just once. The gene calls are TRBV5-1 and TRBJ2-3; 9 bases fit TRBD1. Germline CDR1 reads SGHRS; CDR2 reads YFSETQ. The V segment lost 3 bases and the J segment 4 bases; nucleotides outside the gene matches: 6. CDR3 size: 15 residues. The CDR3 here is CASSSTGGGADTQYF. CDR3 coding DNA: TGCGCCAGCAGCTCTACAGGGGGCGGGGCAGATACGCAGTATTTT. Full variable domain (remainder filled in from reference TRBV5-1 and TRBJ2-3): KAGVTQTPRYLIKTRGQQVTLSCSPISGHRSVSWYQQTPGQGLQFLFEYFSETQRNKGNFPGRFSGRQFSNSRSEMNVSTLELGDSALYLCASSSTGGGADTQYFGPGTRLTVL.

V is TRBV25-1 and J is TRBJ2-7; 7 nucleotides align to TRBD2. V dropped 4 bases and J dropped 7; count of bases not matched to a gene: 7. The CDR3 runs 13 residues. Per germline, CDR1 MGHDK and CDR2 SYGVNS. Written as DNA, the CDR3 is TGTGCCAGCAGTGTATCGGGAGGTGGGGAGCAGTACTTC. Its translation is CASSVSGGGEQYF.

This sequence joins TRBV5-4 and TRBJ2-2; maybe TRBD1 (5 bases). Trimming stripped 0 bases from V and 5 bases from J, with 11 bases between. From germline, CDR1 is SGHNT and CDR2 YYREEE (reference sequence). The CDR3 is 15 amino acids. The CDR3 region is CASSLAGKWTGELFF. The CDR3 DNA reads TGTGCCAGCAGCTTGGCAGGGAAGTGGACCGGGGAGCTGTTTTTT.